The 4 T cell receptor beta chains reported below all come from one sample, sequenced in a study of beta chain features in type 1 diabetes. Study findings and constraints: TCRB CDR3s were moderately but significantly shorter in Type 1 diabetes patients in all four CD4+ subsets.

No antigens are known for them. Of the isolated RNA, all was reverse transcribed, and so the sequenced material was expressed TCRB transcripts. Sequencing was performed with immunoSEQ multiplex PCR; in TCRdb, only in-frame clones are kept and a portion is missing. This sample has approximately 170,000 clones, with roughly 7.1% found just once. The sample comprised central memory CD4+ T cells from blood. The source of these receptors is a woman in her thirties or forties with type 1 diabetes.

This rearrangement joins TRBV5-1 to TRBJ2-3; 8 nucleotides line up with TRBD1. Germline CDR1 reads SGHRS; CDR2 reads YFSETQ. The CDR3 has 16 amino acids. With 4 bases clipped from V and 1 base from J, the junction kept 8 bases outside the gene matches. The CDR3 reads CASSGGQGSGTDTQYF. The CDR3 coding sequence is TGCGCCAGCAGCGGAGGACAGGGATCGGGCACAGATACGCAGTATTTT.

The rearrangement links TRBV7-9 to TRBJ1-2; a possible D gene is TRBD1 (5 bases). The V end lost 5 bases, the J end lost 5 bases, and 18 bases lay between the germline ends. Germline V CDR1 and CDR2: SEHNR, FQNEAQ (reference sequence). The CDR3 is 15 residues long. The CDR3 region has the DNA TGTGCCAGCAGCCTTACTTCCGGGGGGTTTTATGGCTACACCTTC. Translated, it gives CASSLTSGGFYGYTF.

In this sample, this clone turned up a few times. V gene TRBV30 combines with J gene TRBJ1-1; tentative D call: TRBD1 (5 bases). There are 12 residues in the CDR3. Germline CDR1 and CDR2: GTSNPN and SVGIG (reference sequence). With 2 bases removed from V and 5 bases from J, the gap between germline ends came to 9 bases. CDR3 loop: CAWSRGETEAFF. The DNA for the CDR3 is TGTGCCTGGAGTCGGGGGGAGACTGAAGCTTTCTTT.

This clone was observed a handful of times. The V call is TRBV19, the J call TRBJ2-5, with 10 bases aligning to TRBD2. CDR1 and CDR2 from the germline V gene are LNHDA and SQIVND (reference sequence). With V trimmed by 2 bases and J by 5 bases, 14 bases remained unmatched. CDR3 length equals 18 residues. Written as DNA, the CDR3 is TGTGCCAGTAGTATAAAGGGGGCTCGGCTAGCGGGAGAGGAGACCCAGTACTTC. This translates into CASSIKGARLAGEETQYF.